This TCR beta chain is drawn from a study of cytomegalovirus exposure and HLA in healthy donors. PCR involved 60 Vbeta and 13 Jbeta primers. The data were produced by immunoSEQ multiplex PCR, yet TCRdb's version contains in-frame clones alone and is incomplete. The sample has 100,000 to 150,000 clones; around 84% are singletons. Whole-study findings and limits: A later analysis revealed that TCR association rates differed between HLA loci, peaking at DRB1 and bottoming out at HLA-C.

For this clone: Its antigen is undetermined.

CDR3 length: 15 residues. Samples came from healthy bone marrow donors. The rearrangement links TRBV21-1 to TRBJ2-7; the table gives TRBD1 as D, unverified against the DNA. TRBV21-1 corresponds to a pseudogene. This clonotype was obtained from a man over 45 in good health and CMV-seronegative. The sequencing sample was made of PBMCs. CDR3 in DNA: TGTGCCAGCAGCAAGTGGCGGACAGGGAATTGCGAGCAGTACTTC. The encoded protein is CASSKWRTGNCEQYF.